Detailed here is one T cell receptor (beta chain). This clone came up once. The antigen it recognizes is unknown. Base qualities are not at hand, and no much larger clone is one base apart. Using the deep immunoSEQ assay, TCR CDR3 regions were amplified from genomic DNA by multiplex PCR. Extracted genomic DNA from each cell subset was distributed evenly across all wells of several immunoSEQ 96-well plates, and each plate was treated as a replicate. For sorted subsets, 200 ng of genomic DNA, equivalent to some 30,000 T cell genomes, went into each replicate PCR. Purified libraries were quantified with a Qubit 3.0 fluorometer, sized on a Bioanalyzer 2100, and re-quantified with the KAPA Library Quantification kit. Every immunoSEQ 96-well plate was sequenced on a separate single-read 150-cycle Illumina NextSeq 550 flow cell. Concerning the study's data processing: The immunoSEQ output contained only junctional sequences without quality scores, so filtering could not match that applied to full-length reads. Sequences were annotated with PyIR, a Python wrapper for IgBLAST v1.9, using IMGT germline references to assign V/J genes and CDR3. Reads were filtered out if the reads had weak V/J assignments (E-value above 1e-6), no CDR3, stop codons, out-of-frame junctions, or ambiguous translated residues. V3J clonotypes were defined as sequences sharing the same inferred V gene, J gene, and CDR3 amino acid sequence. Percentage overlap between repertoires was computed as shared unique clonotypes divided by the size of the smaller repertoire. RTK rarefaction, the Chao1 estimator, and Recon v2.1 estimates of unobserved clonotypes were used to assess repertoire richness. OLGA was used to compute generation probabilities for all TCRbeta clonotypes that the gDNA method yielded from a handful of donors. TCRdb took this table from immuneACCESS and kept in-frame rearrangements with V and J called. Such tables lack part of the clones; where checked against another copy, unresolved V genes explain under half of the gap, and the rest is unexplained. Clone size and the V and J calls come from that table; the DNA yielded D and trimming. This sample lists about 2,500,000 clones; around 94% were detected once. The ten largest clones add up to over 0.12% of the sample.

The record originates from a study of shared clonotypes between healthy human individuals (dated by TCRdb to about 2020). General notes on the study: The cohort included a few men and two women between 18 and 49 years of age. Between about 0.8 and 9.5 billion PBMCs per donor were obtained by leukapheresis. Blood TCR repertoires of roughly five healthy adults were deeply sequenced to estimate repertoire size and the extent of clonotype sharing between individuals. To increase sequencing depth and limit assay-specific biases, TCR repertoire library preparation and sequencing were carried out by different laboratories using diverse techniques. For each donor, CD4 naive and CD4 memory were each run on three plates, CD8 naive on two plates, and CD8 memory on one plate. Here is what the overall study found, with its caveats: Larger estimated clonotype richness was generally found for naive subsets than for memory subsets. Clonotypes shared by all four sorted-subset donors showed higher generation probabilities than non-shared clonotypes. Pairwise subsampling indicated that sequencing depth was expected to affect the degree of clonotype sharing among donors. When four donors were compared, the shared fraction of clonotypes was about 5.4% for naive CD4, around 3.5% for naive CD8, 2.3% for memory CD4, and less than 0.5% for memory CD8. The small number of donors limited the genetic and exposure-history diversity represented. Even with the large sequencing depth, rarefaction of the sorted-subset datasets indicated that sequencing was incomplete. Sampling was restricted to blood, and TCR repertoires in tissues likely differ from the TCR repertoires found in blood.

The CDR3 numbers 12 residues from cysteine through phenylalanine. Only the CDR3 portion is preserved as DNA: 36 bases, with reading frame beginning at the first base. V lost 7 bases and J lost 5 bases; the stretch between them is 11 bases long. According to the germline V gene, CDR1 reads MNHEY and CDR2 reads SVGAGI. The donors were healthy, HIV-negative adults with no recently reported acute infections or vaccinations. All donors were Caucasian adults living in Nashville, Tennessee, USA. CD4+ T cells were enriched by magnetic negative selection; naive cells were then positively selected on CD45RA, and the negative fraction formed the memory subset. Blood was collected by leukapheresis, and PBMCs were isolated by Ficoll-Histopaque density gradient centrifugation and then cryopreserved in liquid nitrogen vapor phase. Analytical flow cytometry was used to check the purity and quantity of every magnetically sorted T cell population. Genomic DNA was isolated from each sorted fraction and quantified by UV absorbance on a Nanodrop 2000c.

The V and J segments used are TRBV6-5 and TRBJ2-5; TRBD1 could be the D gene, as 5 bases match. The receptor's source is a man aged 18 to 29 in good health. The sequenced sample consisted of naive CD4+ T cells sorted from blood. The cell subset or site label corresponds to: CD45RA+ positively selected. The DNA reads TGTGCCAGCAAGGGGTTTCGGGAGACCCAGTACTTC. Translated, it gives CASKGFRETQYF.